This TCR beta chain was profiled in a study of CXCR3-negative and CXCR3-positive naive CD8 T cells. Study-wide results and caveats: Naive cells that were CXCR3-positive had more hydrophobic TRB CDR3s (compared with CXCR3-negative naive cells).

Germline V gene sequence: CDR1 LGHNA, CDR2 YNFKEQ. CDR3 length equals 16 residues. A note on this clonotype: Its antigen is undetermined.

The TRB libraries of cDNA were built by UMI-labeled 5' RACE. TCRdb re-called the 5' RACE reads and shows each CDR3 protein once, DNA omitted. The table counts some 140,000 distinct CDR3 sequences; about 0.44% lies in the top ten. The sequenced sample consisted of naive CXCR3+ CD8+ T cells from blood. Subset noted: CD45RO-CCR7+CD27+CD95- naive CD8+ T cells expressing CXCR3 (TNR3+). The chain uses TRBV4-2 and TRBJ1-5. This TCR derives from a human donor in good health. Some clones in this sample may be carry-over from other donors' samples. CDR3 in amino acids: CASSQGDLADNQPQHF.